This TCR beta chain is from a study of monozygotic twins with inflammatory bowel disease. Whole-study results and caveats: Heterogeneous immunosuppressive treatment regimens may have introduced variability into patient repertoires.

Germline V lookup: CDR1 SGHNT, CDR2 YENEEA. The CDR3 has 16 amino acids. A note on this clonotype: The antigen is undetermined.

TCRdb processed the 5' RACE reads again and assigns one entry to each CDR3 protein, with no DNA. Recorded for this sample: around 100,000 distinct CDR3 sequences. The sequenced sample was blood. The receptor was derived from a human donor with ulcerative colitis or Crohn's disease, or a healthy co-twin of an affected twin (not recorded which). The chain employs TRBV11-3 and TRBJ2-1; TCRdb picks TRBD2, but there is no DNA to check that call. The chain's CDR3 is CASSFRTSGGAHEQFF.